The rows below give T cell receptor beta chains drawn from one sample of a study of blood T cells in healthy people across ages. TCRdb redid the calling of the 5' RACE reads with MiXCR, one entry per CDR3 protein. Among roughly 1.4 million distinct CDR3 sequences listed, almost 60% were seen once. Sequencing was carried out using blood. All receptors derive from a man between 18 and 35 years old in good health. CDR3s leave out the opening cysteine and the closing phenylalanine or tryptophan.

>TRBJ2-7|TRBV2
ASSVGGRQYEQY
>TRBJ1-2|TRBV3-1
ASSIRGRGYT
>TRBJ1-6|TRBV28
ASSRGRSDNSPLH
>TRBJ2-3|TRBV7-9
ASSRFDGTSDTDTQY
>TRBJ1-2|TRBV4-1
ASSQTMGFGYT
>TRBJ2-1|TRBV6-5
ASRTGPGSYNEQF
>TRBJ1-4|TRBV20-1
SARDRVAEKLF
>TRBJ2-3|TRBV12-3/TRBV12-4
ASRTSGTTDTQY
>TRBJ1-5|TRBV5-1
ASSVGTLGQPQH
>TRBJ2-5|TRBV11-2
ASSLDGDSQETQY